This T cell receptor beta chain came from a study of T cell responses to AZD1222 COVID-19 vaccine. Study-wide results and limits: Increased Spike-specific TCR breadth and depth were observed after two AZD1222 doses. Across spike, vaccine-associated CD4 TCRs were found, dominant at 160-218 and 743-854.

Germline lookup yields CDR1 SGDLS and CDR2 YYNGEE. Deletions cut 3 bases from V and 3 bases from J, with 6 bases between. The CDR3 is 12 amino acids. Method: immunoSEQ multiplex PCR; TCRdb's copy keeps in-frame clones and lacks some. The repertoire holds some 150,000 clones, with approximately 91% as singletons. On this clone: Its antigen is as yet unknown.

V and J are TRBV9 and TRBJ1-2; a weak D match, TRBD1 (5 bases). This TCR was recovered from an adult in good health. The sequences come from peripheral blood, collected on day 0 of AZD1222 vaccination. The CDR3 is CASSGGYYGYTF. In nucleotides, the CDR3 is TGTGCCAGCAGCGGGGGCTACTATGGCTACACCTTC.